This TCR beta chain stems from a study of vaccination and CD4 T cells after COVID-19. Turning to the study itself: In the control cultures, a CEFX pool, an HIV-1 Nef pool, or no peptide was supplied. Study-wide results and caveats: A median roughly 86% of convalescent patients' SARS-CoV-2-reactive clones emerged only after vaccination. Rising from 21 to 38, the median of SARS-CoV-2-reactive clonotypes did not change significantly.

Treatment reported: approximately 10-day PBMC culture with coronavirus spike peptide pools or control peptides (ViraFEST assay). During the years 2011-2018, before the COVID-19 pandemic, the unexposed donor's CD4+ T cells were collected. Concerning this clonotype: The antigen remains undetermined.

An Oncomine TCR Beta short-read assay was used to sequence the DNA from cultured CD4+ T cells. Genomic DNA was isolated from cultured CD4+ T cells. TCRdb reanalysed the PCR reads using MiXCR and keeps one entry per CDR3 protein. Here the sample spans some 10,000 distinct CDR3 sequences, roughly 32% being singletons. Trimming pared 4 bases from V and 6 bases from J, leaving 18 bases between. The CDR3 is 15 residues long. Germline CDR1 is MNHNS and CDR2 is SASEGT. The chain has TRBV6-1 and TRBJ2-5; D possibly corresponds to TRBD2 (6 bases). The sample comprised CD4+ T cells from blood, cultured in vitro. The receptor was isolated from a human donor in good health. The CDR3 DNA reads TGTGCCAGCAGTGTAAGGGACTCGACCGGTAAGACCCAGTACTTC. The encoded protein is CASSVRDSTGKTQYF.